One sample yielded the 3 T cell receptor beta chains listed below, sequenced in a study of blood T cell repertoires in COVID-19. The data were produced by immunoSEQ multiplex PCR, yet TCRdb's version contains in-frame clones alone and is incomplete. The sample lists about 210,000 clones; 87% were seen once. Sequenced sample: peripheral blood. The receptors shown here come from a man between 60 and 75 years old who had recovered from COVID-19.

The chain recombines TRBV11-3 with TRBJ2-1, with D maybe TRBD2 (6 bases). The germline V and J ends were trimmed by 0 bases and 1 base, with 10 bases remaining between them. CDR3 length: 16 residues. Germline V CDR1 and CDR2: SGHNT, YENEEA. CDR3 coding DNA: TGTGCCAGCAGCTTAGATATGGGGAGGTCCTACAATGAGCAGTTCTTC. The encoded protein is CASSLDMGRSYNEQFF.

The chain links TRBV7-9 to TRBJ2-5, with D maybe TRBD2 (5 bases). Germline V CDR1 and CDR2: SEHNR, FQNEAQ (reference sequence). This CDR3 spans 14 amino acids. V was cut by 5 bases and J by 0 bases, with 10 bases left in between. The CDR3 protein is CASSQTSNQETQYF. CDR3 nucleotides: TGTGCCAGCAGCCAAACTAGTAACCAAGAGACCCAGTACTTC.

This chain uses TRBV3-1 (or the pseudogene TRBV3-2) with TRBJ2-3; 15 bases align to TRBD2. The germline CDR1 and CDR2 sequences are LGHDT and YNNKEL (reference sequence). The CDR3 spans 17 residues. The ends lost 5 bases at V and 9 bases at J; junction bases unmatched: 12. CDR3 region: CASSNHPGTSGGMTQYF. The CDR3 DNA sequence: TGTGCCAGCAGCAACCACCCGGGGACTAGCGGGGGGATGACGCAGTATTTT.